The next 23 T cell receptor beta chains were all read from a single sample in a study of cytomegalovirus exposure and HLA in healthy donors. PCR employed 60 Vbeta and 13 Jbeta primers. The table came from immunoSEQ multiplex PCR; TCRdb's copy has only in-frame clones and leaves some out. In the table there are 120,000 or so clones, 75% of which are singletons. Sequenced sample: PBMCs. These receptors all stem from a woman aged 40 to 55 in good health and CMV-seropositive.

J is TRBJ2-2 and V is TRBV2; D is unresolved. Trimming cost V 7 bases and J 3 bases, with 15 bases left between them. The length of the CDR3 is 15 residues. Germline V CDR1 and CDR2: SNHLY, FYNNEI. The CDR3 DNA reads TGTGCCAGCAAAACCGGTCACCCGGACACCGGGGAGCTGTTTTTT. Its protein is CASKTGHPDTGELFF.

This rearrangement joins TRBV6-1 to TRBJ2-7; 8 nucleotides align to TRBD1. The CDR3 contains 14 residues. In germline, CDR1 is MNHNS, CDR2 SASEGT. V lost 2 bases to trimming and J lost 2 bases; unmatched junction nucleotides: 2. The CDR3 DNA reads TGTGCCAGCAGTGAAACGGGACAGGCCTACGAGCAGTACTTC. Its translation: CASSETGQAYEQYF.

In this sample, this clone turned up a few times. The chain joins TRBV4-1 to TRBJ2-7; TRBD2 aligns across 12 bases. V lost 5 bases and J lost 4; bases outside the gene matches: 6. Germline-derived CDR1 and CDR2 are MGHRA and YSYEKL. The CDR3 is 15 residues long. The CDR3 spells CASSYLAGGPYEQYF. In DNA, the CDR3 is TGCGCCAGCAGCTACCTAGCGGGAGGGCCTTACGAGCAGTACTTC.

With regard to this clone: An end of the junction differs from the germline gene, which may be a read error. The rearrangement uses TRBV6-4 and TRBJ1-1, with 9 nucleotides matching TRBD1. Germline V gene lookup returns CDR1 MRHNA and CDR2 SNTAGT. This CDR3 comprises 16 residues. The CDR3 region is CASRDSGTGTNTEAFF. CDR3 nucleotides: TGTGCCAGCAGGGACTCCGGGACAGGGACCAACACTGAAGCTTTCTTT.

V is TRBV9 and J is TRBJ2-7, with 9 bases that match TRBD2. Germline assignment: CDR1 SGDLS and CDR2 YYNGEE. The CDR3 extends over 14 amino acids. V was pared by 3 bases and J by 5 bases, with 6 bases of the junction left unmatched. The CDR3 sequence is CASSATGTSNEQYF. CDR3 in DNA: TGTGCCAGCAGCGCAACCGGGACTAGCAACGAGCAGTACTTC.

For the CDR3, the DNA is TGTGCCAGCAGTTACGCTCGAGATAGCAATCAGCCCCAGCATTTT. This gives the protein CASSYARDSNQPQHF. The chain has TRBV6-5 and TRBJ1-5; D not resolved. This CDR3 is built from 15 residues. Germline lookup yields CDR1 MNHEY and CDR2 SVGAGI. V was cut by 2 bases and J by 0 bases, with 8 bases left in between.

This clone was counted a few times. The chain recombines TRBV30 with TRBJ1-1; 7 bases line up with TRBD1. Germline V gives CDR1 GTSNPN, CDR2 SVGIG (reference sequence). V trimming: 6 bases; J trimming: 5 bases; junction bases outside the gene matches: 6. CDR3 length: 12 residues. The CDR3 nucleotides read TGTGCCTGTGACAGGGCGAGAACTGAAGCTTTCTTT. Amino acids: CACDRARTEAFF.

CDR3 loop: CASSQDRAYDYGYTF. CDR3 coding DNA: TGTGCCAGCAGCCAGGACAGGGCGTACGACTATGGCTACACCTTC. The chain is built from TRBV4-2 and TRBJ1-2; 8 bases agree with TRBD1. The germline V gene has CDR1 LGHNA and CDR2 YNFKEQ. The CDR3 has 15 residues. V lost 3 bases and J lost 3; bases outside the gene matches: 6.

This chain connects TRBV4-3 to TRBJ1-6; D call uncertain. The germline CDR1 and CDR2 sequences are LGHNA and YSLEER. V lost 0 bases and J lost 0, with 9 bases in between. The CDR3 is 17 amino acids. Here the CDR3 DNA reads TGCGCCAGCAGCCAAGATTGGGCGAGCTCCTATAATTCACCCCTCCACTTT. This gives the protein CASSQDWASSYNSPLHF.

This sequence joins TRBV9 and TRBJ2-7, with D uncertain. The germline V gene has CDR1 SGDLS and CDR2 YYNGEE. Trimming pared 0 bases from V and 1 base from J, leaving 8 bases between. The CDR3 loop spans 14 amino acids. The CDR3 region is CASSVGAESYEQYF. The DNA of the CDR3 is TGTGCCAGCAGCGTAGGGGCAGAGTCCTACGAGCAGTACTTC.

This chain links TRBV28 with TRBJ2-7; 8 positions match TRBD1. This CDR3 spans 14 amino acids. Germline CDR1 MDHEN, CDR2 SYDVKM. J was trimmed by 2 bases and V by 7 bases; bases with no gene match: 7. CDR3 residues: CASTSGQGPYEQYF. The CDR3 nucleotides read TGTGCCAGCACCTCTGGACAGGGCCCCTACGAGCAGTACTTC.

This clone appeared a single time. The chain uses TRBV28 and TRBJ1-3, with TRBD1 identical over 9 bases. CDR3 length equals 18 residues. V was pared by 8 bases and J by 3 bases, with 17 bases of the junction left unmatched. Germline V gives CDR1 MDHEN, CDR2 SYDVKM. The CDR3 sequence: CASLTPGQGTVFGNTIYF. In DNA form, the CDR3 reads TGTGCCAGCCTGACCCCGGGACAGGGAACTGTTTTTGGAAACACCATATATTTT.

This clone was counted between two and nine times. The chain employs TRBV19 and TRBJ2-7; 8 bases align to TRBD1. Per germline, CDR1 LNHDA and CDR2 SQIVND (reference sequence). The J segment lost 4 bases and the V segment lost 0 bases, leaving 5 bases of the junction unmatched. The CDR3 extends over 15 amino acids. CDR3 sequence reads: CASSIDRGQGYEQYF. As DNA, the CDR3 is TGTGCCAGTAGTATAGATCGCGGACAGGGATACGAGCAGTACTTC.

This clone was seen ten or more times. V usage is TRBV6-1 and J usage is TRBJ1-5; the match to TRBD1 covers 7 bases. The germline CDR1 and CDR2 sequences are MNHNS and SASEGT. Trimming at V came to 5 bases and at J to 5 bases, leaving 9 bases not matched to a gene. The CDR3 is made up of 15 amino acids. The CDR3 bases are TGTGCCAGCAGTTGGACAGGAGGGCTGGATCAGCCCCAGCATTTT. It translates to CASSWTGGLDQPQHF.

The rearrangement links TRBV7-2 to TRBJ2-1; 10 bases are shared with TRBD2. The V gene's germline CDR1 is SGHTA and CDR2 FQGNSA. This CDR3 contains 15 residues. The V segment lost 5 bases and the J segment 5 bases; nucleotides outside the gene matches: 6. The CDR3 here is CASSKSGRAHNEQFF. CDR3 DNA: TGTGCCAGCAGCAAAAGCGGGAGGGCCCACAATGAGCAGTTCTTC.

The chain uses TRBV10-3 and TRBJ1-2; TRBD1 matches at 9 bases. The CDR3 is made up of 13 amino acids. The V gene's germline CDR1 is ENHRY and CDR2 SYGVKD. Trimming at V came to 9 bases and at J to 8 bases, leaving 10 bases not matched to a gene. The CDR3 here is CAMTGQGMGGYTF. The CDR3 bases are TGTGCCATGACGGGACAGGGAATGGGGGGCTACACCTTC.

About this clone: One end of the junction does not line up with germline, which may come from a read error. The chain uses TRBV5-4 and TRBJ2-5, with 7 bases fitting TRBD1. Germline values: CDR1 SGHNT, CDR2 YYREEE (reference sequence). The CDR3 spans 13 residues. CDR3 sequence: CASSRTGGGLPDF. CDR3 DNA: TGTGCCAGCAGCCGGACAGGCGGTGGGCTCCCCGACTTC.

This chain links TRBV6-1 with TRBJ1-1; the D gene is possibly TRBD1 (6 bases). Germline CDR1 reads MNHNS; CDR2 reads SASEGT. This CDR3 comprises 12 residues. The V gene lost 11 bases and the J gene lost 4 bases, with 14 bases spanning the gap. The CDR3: CAHGGGGTEAFF. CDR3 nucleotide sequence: TGTGCCCACGGGGGAGGGGGCACTGAAGCTTTCTTT.

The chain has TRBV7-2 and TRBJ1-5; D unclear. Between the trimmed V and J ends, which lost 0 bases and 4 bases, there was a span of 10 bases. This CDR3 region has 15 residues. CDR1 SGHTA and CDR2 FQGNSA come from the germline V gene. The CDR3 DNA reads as TGTGCCAGCAGCTTAGCGGTACAGATGAATCAGCCCCAGCATTTT. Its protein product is CASSLAVQMNQPQHF.

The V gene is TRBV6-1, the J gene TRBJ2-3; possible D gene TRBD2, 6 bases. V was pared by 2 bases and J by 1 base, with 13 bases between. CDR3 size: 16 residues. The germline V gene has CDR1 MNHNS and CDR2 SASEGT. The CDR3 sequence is CASSEWGSSGTDTQYF. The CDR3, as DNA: TGTGCCAGCAGTGAATGGGGATCTAGCGGCACAGATACGCAGTATTTT.

This chain's CDR3 is CASSQDLWTVGANEQFF. CDR3 bases: TGCGCCAGCAGCCAAGATCTCTGGACAGTGGGGGCGAATGAGCAGTTCTTC. The chain uses TRBV4-3 and TRBJ2-1, with D tentatively TRBD1 (6 bases). The CDR3 runs 17 residues. Germline loops: CDR1 LGHNA, CDR2 YSLEER. V lost 0 bases, J lost 7 bases, and 19 bases lay in between.

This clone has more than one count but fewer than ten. The CDR3 DNA reads as TGTGCCAGCAGCGTAGGTGGGACAGGGATAGGCGGCTACACCTTC. It encodes CASSVGGTGIGGYTF. This chain connects TRBV9 to TRBJ1-2; 9 bases align to TRBD1. Unmatched junction bases numbered 8, after V lost 0 bases and J lost 8 bases. Germline V gene sequence: CDR1 SGDLS, CDR2 YYNGEE. The CDR3 spans 15 residues.

The CDR3 here is CASSQEERQGAFF. For the CDR3, the DNA is TGCGCCAGCAGCCAAGAAGAGAGGCAAGGAGCTTTCTTT. The chain carries TRBV4-3 and TRBJ1-1; D remains ambiguous. Germline loops: CDR1 LGHNA, CDR2 YSLEER. This CDR3 spans 13 amino acids. The V end was cut by 0 bases, the J end by 10 bases, with 12 bases between.